Listed below are T cell receptor beta chains from one sample, sequenced in a study of blood T cell repertoires in COVID-19. This table comes from immunoSEQ multiplex PCR, and its TCRdb copy is limited to in-frame clones, with some not included. The table lists a few hundred thousand clones, almost 90% of them singletons, with roughly 1% in the top ten. The sample was peripheral blood. These receptors all come from a woman aged 40 to 50 with COVID-19, enrolled during active disease. Both conserved end residues are part of each CDR3. D genes are given only for firm matches. Not all rows give a size; the values are once, few, many and, for expanded clones, a class.

abundance	j_gene	d_gene	v_gene	CDR3aa	CDR3nt
NA	TRBJ1-1	NA	TRBV12-3/TRBV12-4	CASSFSGGAEAFF	TGTGCCAGCAGTTTCTCAGGAGGGGCTGAAGCTTTCTTT
NA	TRBJ2-5	TRBD2	TRBV7-9	CASRLGGGEETQYF	TGTGCCAGCAGGCTCGGGGGAGGGGAGGAGACCCAGTACTTC
NA	TRBJ2-1	NA	TRBV10-3	CATIGQYNEQFF	TGTGCCACCATAGGACAGTACAATGAGCAGTTCTTC
NA	TRBJ2-1	TRBD2	TRBV7-6	CASSRLAGGSDEQFF	TGTGCCAGCAGCCGACTAGCGGGAGGATCGGATGAGCAGTTCTTC
few	TRBJ1-3	NA	TRBV15	CATSSHTGTGNTIYF	TGTGCCACCAGCAGTCACACAGGGACTGGAAACACCATATATTTT
once	TRBJ1-1	NA	TRBV28	CASSSTGLDTEAFF	TGTGCCAGCAGTTCTACAGGGCTGGACACTGAAGCTTTCTTT
NA	TRBJ2-1	TRBD2	TRBV6-1	CASSESRTSDDEQFF	TGTGCCAGCAGTGAATCCCGGACTAGCGACGATGAGCAGTTCTTC
once	TRBJ2-1	NA	TRBV7-3	CASSSQAGGQQFF	TGTGCCAGCAGTTCACAGGCCGGGGGACAGCAGTTCTTC
NA	TRBJ2-2	NA	TRBV14	CASRTGGPGELFF	TGTGCCAGCAGAACGGGGGGCCCGGGGGAGCTGTTTTTT
NA	TRBJ2-5	TRBD1	TRBV7-9	CASSESRGQGSQETQYF	TGTGCCAGCAGCGAAAGTAGGGGACAGGGCTCCCAAGAGACCCAGTACTTC
NA	TRBJ1-5	TRBD1	TRBV5-8	CASSLIRDRSNQPQHF	TGTGCCAGCAGCCTGATCCGGGACAGAAGCAATCAGCCCCAGCATTTT
NA	TRBJ1-2	NA	TRBV12-3/TRBV12-4	CASTWGGDYGYTF	TGTGCCAGCACCTGGGGGGGCGACTATGGCTACACCTTC
NA	TRBJ1-2	NA	TRBV27	CASSLQGANYGYTF	TGTGCCAGCAGTTTGCAGGGCGCGAACTATGGCTACACCTTC
NA	TRBJ2-7	TRBD1	TRBV2	CASGGPGQGSYEQYF	TGTGCCAGCGGGGGCCCGGGACAGGGCTCCTACGAGCAGTACTTC
NA	TRBJ2-5	TRBD1	TRBV19	CASSAGQGTLETQYF	TGTGCCAGTAGTGCTGGACAGGGTACCTTAGAGACCCAGTACTTC
NA	TRBJ2-1	TRBD1	TRBV7-3	CASSPETGYYNEQFF	TGTGCCAGCAGCCCAGAGACAGGGTATTACAATGAGCAGTTCTTC
once	TRBJ2-7	TRBD2	TRBV29-1	CSVEVLAGGPYEQYF	TGCAGCGTTGAAGTCCTAGCGGGAGGGCCCTACGAGCAGTACTTC
NA	TRBJ1-5	NA	TRBV15	CATSRGTGTADGFQPQHF	TGTGCCACCAGCAGAGGAACAGGTACAGCCGATGGGTTTCAGCCCCAGCATTTT
NA	TRBJ1-5	NA	TRBV18	CASSAGFNSNQPQHF	TGTGCCAGCTCAGCAGGGTTTAATAGCAATCAGCCCCAGCATTTT
NA	TRBJ1-1	NA	TRBV28	CASTTAYMNTEAFF	TGTGCCAGCACCACAGCATATATGAACACTGAAGCTTTCTTT
NA	TRBJ2-5	NA	TRBV2	CASSIISGTQETQYF	TGTGCCAGCAGTATCATCTCCGGGACACAAGAGACCCAGTACTTC
NA	TRBJ1-3	NA	TRBV6-1	CASSEKNRALVNTIYF	TGTGCCAGCAGTGAAAAAAACAGGGCCTTGGTAAACACCATATATTTT
once	TRBJ2-7	TRBD1	TRBV4-3	CASSRDRDFYEQYF	TGCGCCAGCAGCCGTGACAGGGATTTCTACGAGCAGTACTTC
NA	TRBJ2-1	TRBD2	TRBV28	CASKGLAGGKNEQFF	TGTGCCAGCAAGGGACTAGCGGGAGGTAAGAATGAGCAGTTCTTC
NA	TRBJ1-2	TRBD1	TRBV5-4	CASSPVTGGYGGYTF	TGTGCCAGCAGCCCCGTGACAGGGGGGTACGGGGGCTACACCTTC
NA	TRBJ1-6	TRBD1	TRBV4-3	CASSQQSGTVNSPLHF	TGCGCCAGCAGCCAACAATCCGGGACAGTTAATTCACCCCTCCACTTT
NA	TRBJ2-2	TRBD1	TRBV9	CASSEGQAIRNTGELFF	TGTGCCAGCAGCGAGGGACAGGCCATCCGAAACACCGGGGAGCTGTTTTTT
NA	TRBJ2-5	NA	TRBV7-9	CASSLVGQGRSQETQYF	TGTGCCAGCAGCTTAGTAGGGCAGGGCCGGTCCCAAGAGACCCAGTACTTC
NA	TRBJ2-2	NA	TRBV5-1	CASSLVFGQLVPGELFF	TGCGCCAGCAGCTTGGTATTCGGACAGCTCGTTCCCGGGGAGCTGTTTTTT
NA	TRBJ1-2	NA	TRBV27	CASSTTSGPYGYTF	TGTGCCAGCAGTACCACCAGCGGCCCCTATGGCTACACCTTC
NA	TRBJ2-7	NA	TRBV2	CATTWGEYEQYF	TGTGCCACCACCTGGGGGGAATACGAGCAGTACTTC
NA	TRBJ1-2	NA	TRBV24-1	CATSQGFDYGYTF	TGTGCCACCAGTCAGGGGTTTGACTATGGCTACACCTTC
NA	TRBJ1-2	NA	TRBV21-1	CASSKAKGVGNYGYTF	TGTGCCAGCAGCAAAGCAAAGGGGGTGGGGAACTATGGCTACACCTTC
NA	TRBJ1-5	TRBD1	TRBV7-2	CASSQRQGGNQPQHF	TGTGCCAGCAGTCAAAGACAGGGAGGCAATCAGCCCCAGCATTTT
once	TRBJ2-3	NA	TRBV29-1	CSVASGDTQYF	TGCAGCGTTGCCTCCGGAGATACGCAGTATTTT
NA	TRBJ1-5	TRBD1	TRBV7-2	CASSLRWGQGDNQPQHF	TGTGCCAGCAGCTTACGGTGGGGACAGGGAGATAATCAGCCCCAGCATTTT
NA	TRBJ2-7	TRBD1	TRBV4-2	CASSQGDSNHEQYF	TGTGCCAGCAGCCAAGGGGACAGTAACCACGAGCAGTACTTC
few	TRBJ1-6	TRBD1	TRBV27	CASSFRQGAGSPLHF	TGTGCCAGCAGTTTCAGACAGGGGGCAGGATCACCCCTCCACTTT
NA	TRBJ1-6	NA	TRBV19	CASSETGGNSPLHF	TGTGCCAGTAGTGAGACGGGGGGAAATTCACCCCTCCACTTT
NA	TRBJ2-7	TRBD1	TRBV6-5	CASSYAGQGIKQYF	TGTGCCAGCAGTTACGCCGGACAGGGTATCAAGCAGTACTTC